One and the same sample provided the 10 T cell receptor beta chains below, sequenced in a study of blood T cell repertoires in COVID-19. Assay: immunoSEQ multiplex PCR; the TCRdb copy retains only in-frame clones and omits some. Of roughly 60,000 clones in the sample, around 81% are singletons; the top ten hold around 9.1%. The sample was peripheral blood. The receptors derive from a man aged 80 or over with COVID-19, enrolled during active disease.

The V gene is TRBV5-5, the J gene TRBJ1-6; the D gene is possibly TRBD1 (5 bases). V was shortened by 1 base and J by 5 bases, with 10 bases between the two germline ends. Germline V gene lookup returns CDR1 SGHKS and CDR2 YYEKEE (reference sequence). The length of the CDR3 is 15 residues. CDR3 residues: CASSLREGNNSPLHF. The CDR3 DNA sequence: TGTGCCAGCAGCTTGAGGGAGGGGAATAATTCACCCCTCCACTTT.

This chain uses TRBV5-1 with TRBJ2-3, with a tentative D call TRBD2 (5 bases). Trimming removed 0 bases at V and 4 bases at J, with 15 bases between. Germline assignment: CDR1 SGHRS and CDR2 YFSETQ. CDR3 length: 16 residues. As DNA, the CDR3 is TGCGCCAGCAGCTTGGGTCGCAGGATTAGCGCAGATACGCAGTATTTT. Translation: CASSLGRRISADTQYF.

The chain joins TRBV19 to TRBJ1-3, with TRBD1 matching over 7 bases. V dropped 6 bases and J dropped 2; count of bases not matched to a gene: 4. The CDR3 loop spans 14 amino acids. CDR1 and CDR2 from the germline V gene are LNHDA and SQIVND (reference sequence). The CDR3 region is CASRLQGTGNTIYF. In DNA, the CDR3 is TGTGCCAGTAGGCTACAGGGGACTGGAAACACCATATATTTT.

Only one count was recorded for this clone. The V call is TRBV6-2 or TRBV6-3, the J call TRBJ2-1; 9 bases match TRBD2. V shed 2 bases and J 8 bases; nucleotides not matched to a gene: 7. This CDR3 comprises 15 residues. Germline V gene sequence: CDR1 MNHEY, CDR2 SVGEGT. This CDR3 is CASSYNSGSMDEQFF. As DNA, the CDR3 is TGTGCCAGCAGTTACAATAGCGGGAGTATGGATGAGCAGTTCTTC.

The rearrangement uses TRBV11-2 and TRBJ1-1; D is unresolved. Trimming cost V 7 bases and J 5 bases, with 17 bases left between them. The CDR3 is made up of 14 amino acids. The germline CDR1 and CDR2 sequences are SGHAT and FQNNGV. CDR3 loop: CASNPDGRGTEAFF. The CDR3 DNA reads TGTGCCAGCAACCCAGACGGGCGCGGGACTGAAGCTTTCTTT.

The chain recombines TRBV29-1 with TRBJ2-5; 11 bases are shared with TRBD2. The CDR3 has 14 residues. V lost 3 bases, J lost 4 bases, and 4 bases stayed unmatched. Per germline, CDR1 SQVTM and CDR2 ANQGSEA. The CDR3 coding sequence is TGCAGCGTTGATTATAGCGGGGGGGGAGAGACCCAGTACTTC. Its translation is CSVDYSGGGETQYF.

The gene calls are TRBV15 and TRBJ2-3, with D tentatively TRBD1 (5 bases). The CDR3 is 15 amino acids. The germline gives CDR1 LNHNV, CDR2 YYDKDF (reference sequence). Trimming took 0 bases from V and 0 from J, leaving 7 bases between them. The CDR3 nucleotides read TGTGCCACCAGCAGAGAGGGGCGGAGCACAGATACGCAGTATTTT. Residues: CATSREGRSTDTQYF.

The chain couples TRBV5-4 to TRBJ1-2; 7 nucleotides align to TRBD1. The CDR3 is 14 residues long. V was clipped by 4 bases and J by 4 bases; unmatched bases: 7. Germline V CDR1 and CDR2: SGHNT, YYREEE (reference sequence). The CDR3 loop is CASSPRDRPYGYTF. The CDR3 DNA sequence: TGTGCCAGCAGCCCCCGGGACAGACCCTATGGCTACACCTTC.

CDR3 sequence reads: CATSSGQETQYF. Here the CDR3 DNA reads TGTGCCACCTCTAGCGGACAAGAGACCCAGTACTTC. This chain links TRBV24-1 with TRBJ2-5; TRBD2 matches 7 bases. V trimming: 9 bases; J trimming: 2 bases; junction bases outside the gene matches: 2. CDR3 length: 12 residues. Germline CDR1 is KGHDR and CDR2 is SFDVKD.

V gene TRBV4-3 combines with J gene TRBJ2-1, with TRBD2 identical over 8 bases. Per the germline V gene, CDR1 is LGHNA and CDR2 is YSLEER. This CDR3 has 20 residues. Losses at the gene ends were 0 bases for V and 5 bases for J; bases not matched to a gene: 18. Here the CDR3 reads CASSQDGTPTGGRANNEQFF. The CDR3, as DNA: TGCGCCAGCAGCCAAGATGGGACTCCCACGGGGGGGCGGGCGAACAATGAGCAGTTCTTC.